Below are 7 T cell receptor beta chains sequenced from a single sample in a study of technical replicates of blood from a few donors. Measured with immunoSEQ multiplex PCR; TCRdb has only the in-frame clones, and not every one. The table records tens of thousands of clones, approximately 86% of them present only once. Sequencing was performed on PBMCs. The receptor set was obtained from a human donor in good health. Some clones in this sample may be carry-over from other donors' samples.

This clone was counted a single time. This chain links TRBV11-2 with TRBJ2-2, with D tentatively TRBD1 (6 bases). With 5 bases removed from V and 4 bases from J, the gap between germline ends came to 11 bases. The germline V gene has CDR1 SGHAT and CDR2 FQNNGV. CDR3 size: 14 residues. CDR3 in amino acids: CASSRNRATGELFF. The CDR3 bases are TGTGCCAGCAGCCGCAACAGGGCCACCGGGGAGCTGTTTTTT.

This sequence joins TRBV7-2 and TRBJ2-1; 10 bases agree with TRBD2. The V segment lost 4 bases and the J segment 6 bases; nucleotides outside the gene matches: 3. The CDR3 consists of 14 residues. Germline-derived CDR1 and CDR2 are SGHTA and FQGNSA. CDR3 region: CASSSGTSVNEQFF. The DNA of the CDR3 is TGTGCCAGCAGCTCCGGGACTAGCGTCAATGAGCAGTTCTTC.

The chain is built from TRBV29-1 and TRBJ2-3; D unresolved. CDR1 and CDR2 from the germline V gene are SQVTM and ANQGSEA. The CDR3 is 15 amino acids. V dropped 3 bases and J dropped 4 bases, with 17 bases sitting between them. CDR3 loop: CSVDFDRRAPDTQYF. The CDR3, as DNA: TGCAGCGTTGATTTTGATAGAAGAGCCCCAGATACGCAGTATTTT.

The gene calls are TRBV5-6 and TRBJ2-1; no clear D gene. The V gene lost 0 bases and the J gene lost 8 bases, with 6 bases spanning the gap. Per germline, CDR1 SGHDT and CDR2 YYEEEE. The CDR3 runs to 12 residues. In nucleotides, the CDR3 is TGTGCCAGCAGCTTGGGTCGGGATGAGCAGTTCTTC. This encodes CASSLGRDEQFF.

The gene calls are TRBV7-6 and TRBJ2-7, with a possible D match to TRBD2 (6 bases). The ends were cut back, 1 base at V and 4 bases at J, with 11 bases in the middle. CDR1 and CDR2 from the germline V gene are SGHVS and FNYEAQ. This CDR3 comprises 14 residues. CDR3 protein: CASSLEGGSYEQYF. The CDR3 nucleotides are TGTGCCAGCAGCTTAGAGGGAGGTTCGTACGAGCAGTACTTC.

V gene TRBV9 combines with J gene TRBJ2-1, with 8 bases fitting TRBD2. Germline V gene sequence: CDR1 SGDLS, CDR2 YYNGEE. The CDR3 consists of 13 residues. The trim removed 0 bases at V and 13 bases at J, leaving 6 bases unmatched. In DNA, the CDR3 is TGTGCCAGCAGCGTAGGTCAACTAGCGGAACAGTTCTTC. The encoded protein is CASSVGQLAEQFF.

This clone was observed once. J is TRBJ2-7 and V is TRBV6-5; perhaps TRBD1 as D (5 bases). Germline CDR1 reads MNHEY; CDR2 reads SVGAGI. Deletions cut 2 bases from V and 2 bases from J, with 7 bases between. This CDR3 has 13 amino acids. Here the CDR3 reads CASSYDSTYEQYF. For the CDR3, the DNA is TGTGCCAGCAGTTACGACAGTACCTACGAGCAGTACTTC.